This record concerns one TCR beta chain sequence. This CDR3 comprises 15 residues. V lost 3 bases and J lost 2; bases outside the gene matches: 3. The germline gives CDR1 MGHRA, CDR2 YSYEKL. This entry comes from a study of blood T cell repertoires in COVID-19. Study overall: From the United States, Italy and Spain came samples of acute and convalescent COVID-19. Sources were T cells, B-cell-depleted T cells, or PBMCs; the material itself was cDNA or gDNA.

Original handling: By means of reference gene primer amplification, nucleated cell counts were estimated. The table came from immunoSEQ multiplex PCR; TCRdb's copy has only in-frame clones and leaves some out. Clone size and V and J calls were adopted from that table, with D and trimming inferred from the DNA. The data show about 22,000 clones, around nine tenths seen once. The TCR sequence derives from a man aged 65 to 79 with COVID-19, enrolled during active disease. The gene calls are TRBV4-1 and TRBJ2-3; 9 positions agree with TRBD1. The sequenced sample was peripheral blood. For the CDR3, the DNA is TGCGCCAGCAGCCAGGGACAGGGACTCACAGATACGCAGTATTTT. Amino acid sequence: CASSQGQGLTDTQYF.